This TCR beta chain was sequenced for a study of T-cell reconstitution after alpha-beta-depleted transplantation in children (dated by TCRdb to the mid-2010s). General notes on the study: T-cell immune reconstitution after TCRalphabeta/CD19-depleted allogeneic hematopoietic cell transplantation in children was quantitatively tracked in the study by means of TCR repertoire profiling.

What the authors observed across the whole study: The frequencies of hyperexpanded clones fell over the following months, and after one year, T-cell counts and TCRbeta diversity were mostly attributed to newly produced T cells. The high TCRbeta diversity at day 60 in some patients was ascribed to recipient T cells and intrathymic progenitors that had survived conditioning. The apparently early recovery of alphabetaT-cell counts about two months after transplant reportedly depended on only several hundred rapidly expanded clones that came from non-depleted graft cells.

Libraries were prepared through PCR. The sample was run on an Illumina HiSeq 2500. TCR library preparation used molecular barcoding, with unique molecular identifiers applied to normalize quantification of the TCRbeta repertoire. TCRdb reran the public reads through fastp at Q25 and MiXCR, keeping productive beta chains. Rows matching on CDR3 protein sequence are summarized as one entry with the most common DNA and genes. Here the sample has about 420,000 distinct CDR3 sequences; 15% to 20% occur a single time. The top ten clonotypes cover 29% of the sample. At the junction V is shortened by 3 bases and J by 4 bases, with 4 bases in between. CDR1 LNHNV and CDR2 YYDKDF were looked up in the germline V gene (reference sequence). From cysteine to phenylalanine, the CDR3 is 12 amino acids long. Only the CDR3 part of the read is kept: 36 bases, read in frame from the first base. This clonotype was seen more than once but under ten times. What antigen it recognizes has not been identified. Base qualities were left out, and no much larger clone turns up one base away.

According to the study, the label for this sample's treatment or condition signals: allogeneic hematopoietic cell transplantation with graft depleted of TCRalphabeta T cells and CD19 B cells. Transplant recipients were children who received TCRalphabeta/CD19-depleted allogeneic hematopoietic cell grafts. The sequence was collected from a boy under two years old who had a stem cell transplant for Wiskott-Aldrich syndrome, so the T cells may come from the graft donor. Sequencing used PBMCs, mostly from graft donor cells, obtained 360 days after TCRalphabeta/CD19-depleted stem cell transplant. The chain employs TRBV15 and TRBJ2-1, with the D gene not confidently named. The sequence in DNA is TGTGCCACCAGCAGTAAGTACAATGAGCAGTTCTTC. This codes for CATSSKYNEQFF. The full variable domain, completed from the reference TRBV15 and TRBJ2-1 proteins outside the CDR3, reads DAMVIQNPRYQVTQFGKPVTLSCSQTLNHNVMYWYQQKSSQAPKLLFHYYDKDFNNEADTPDNFQSRRPNTSFCFLDIRSPGLGDTAMYLCATSSKYNEQFFGPGTRLTVL.